Detailed here is one TCR beta chain. Its target is not known. From the 5' RACE reads, TCRdb called clonotypes with MiXCR, one entry per CDR3 protein. The sample lists some 300,000 distinct CDR3 sequences; under 25% were seen once. Germline V gives CDR1 SGHRS, CDR2 YFSETQ. This CDR3 comprises 14 residues. The V gene lost 1 base and the J gene lost 5 bases, with 7 bases spanning the gap. This record belongs to a study of T-cell memory formation after mild COVID-19. Notes on the study in general: Cross-reactive memory seemingly joined, as some responding clones were found in pre-infection memory.

This TCR was recovered from a man aged 18 to 35 who had mild COVID-19 (a few samples of this study predate the infection). Cell type and time point are not known. Sequenced: PBMCs or a T cell subset sorted from them (not recorded which). The V and J genes are TRBV5-1 and TRBJ1-6; D is unresolved. The CDR3 loop reads CASSLKGDNSPLHF. In DNA form, the CDR3 reads TGCGCCAGCAGCTTGAAAGGAGATAATTCACCCCTCCACTTT.